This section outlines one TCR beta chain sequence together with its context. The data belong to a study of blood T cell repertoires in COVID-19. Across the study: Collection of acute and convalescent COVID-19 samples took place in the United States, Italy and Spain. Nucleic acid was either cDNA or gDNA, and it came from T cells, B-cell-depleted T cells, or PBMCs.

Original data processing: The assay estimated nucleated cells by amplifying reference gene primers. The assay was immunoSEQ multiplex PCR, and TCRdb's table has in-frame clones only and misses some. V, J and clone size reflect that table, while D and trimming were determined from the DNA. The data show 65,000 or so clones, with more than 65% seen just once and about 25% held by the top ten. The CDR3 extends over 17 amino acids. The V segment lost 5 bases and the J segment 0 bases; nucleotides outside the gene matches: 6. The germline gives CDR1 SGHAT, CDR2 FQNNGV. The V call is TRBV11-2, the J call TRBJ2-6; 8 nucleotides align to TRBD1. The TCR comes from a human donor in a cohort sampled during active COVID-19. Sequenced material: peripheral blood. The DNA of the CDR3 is TGTGCCAGCAGCCAGGGGGCTCTGACCTCTGGGGCCAACGTCCTGACTTTC. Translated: CASSQGALTSGANVLTF.